The 3 T cell receptor beta chains given below trace back to one sample, sequenced in a study of CD8+ T cells in alopecia areata. Isolated RNA was reverse transcribed into cDNA used as the sequencing template. Only in-frame clones appear in the TCRdb table, and some are missing; sequencing was by immunoSEQ multiplex PCR. The sample yields roughly 260,000 clones, without any singletons. Pooled cells of cutaneous lymph node origin were sorted on CD4, CD8alpha, NKG2D, NKG2ACE and other markers. The sequenced material came from CD4+ T cells sorted from a lymph node. These receptor sequences come from a C3H/HeJ mouse with alopecia areata. The strain bears MHC haplotype H2-k.

This clone has more than one count but fewer than ten. Genes here carry mouse names. Sequencing ends 4 residues short of the CDR3 end; the germline J gene provides the rest. The gene calls are TRBV14 and TRBJ1-1, with a tentative D call TRBD1 (5 bases). V was cut by 5 bases and J by 2 bases, with 19 bases left in between. This CDR3 has 16 residues. Germline assignment: CDR1 SGHDT and CDR2 FRDEAV. CDR3 region: CASSSISSRVNTEVFF. The covered CDR3 bases are TGTGCCAGCAGCTCCATCTCAAGCAGGGTCAACACA. The full variable domain, with the rest looked up from reference TRBV14 and TRBJ1-1, is EAGVTQSPRYAVLQEGQAVSFWCDPISGHDTLYWYQQPRDQGPQLLVYFRDEAVIDNSQLPSDRFSAVRPKGTNSTLKIQSAKQGDTATYLCASSSISSRVNTEVFFGKGTRLTVV.

This clone was recorded a few times. Germline and genes here are mouse. The CDR3 is cut off 4 residues early in the read; its end comes from the germline J gene. This sample includes further DNA sequences coding for the same CDR3. The chain links TRBV14 to TRBJ2-7; 7 bases agree with TRBD1. V shed 4 bases and J 3 bases; nucleotides not matched to a gene: 1. CDR3 length: 12 amino acids. The germline CDR1 and CDR2 sequences are SGHDT and FRDEAV. CDR3 DNA, as far as it was read: TGTGCCAGCAGTCGGACAGGCTAT. This codes for CASSRTGY. The entire CDR3 sequence reads CASSRTGYEQYF.

This clone has only a few counts. Genes and germline come from the mouse. The sequenced fragment ends 4 residues before the CDR3 boundary, so the rest is inferred from the germline J gene. This sample includes further DNA sequences coding for the same CDR3. V gene TRBV13-1 combines with J gene TRBJ2-1; 8 positions agree with TRBD1. Per the germline V gene, CDR1 is NSHNY and CDR2 is SYGAGN. The V segment lost 3 bases and the J segment 1 base; nucleotides outside the gene matches: 3. This CDR3 comprises 15 residues. CDR3 region: CASSARTGNYAEQFF. The sequenced CDR3 bases are TGTGCCAGCAGTGCCCGGACAGGGAACTATGCT.